The 19 T cell receptor beta chains below were found in one sample sequenced in a study of blood T cell repertoires in COVID-19. Sequenced by immunoSEQ multiplex PCR; TCRdb stores in-frame clones only, minus some. The sample lists 250,000 to 300,000 clones, 75% to 90% occurring once. Sequenced input: peripheral blood. Receptors originate from a woman in her 70s with COVID-19, enrolled during active disease.

The CDR3 loop is CASSLALARGLDGYTF. The DNA of the CDR3 is TGTGCCAGCAGCTTAGCGTTGGCCAGGGGGTTGGATGGCTACACCTTC. The V gene is TRBV7-9, the J gene TRBJ1-2, with 7 bases fitting TRBD1. V was pared by 0 bases and J by 6 bases, with 10 bases of the junction left unmatched. Germline CDR1 SEHNR, CDR2 FQNEAQ (reference sequence). The CDR3 has 16 amino acids.

The chain uses TRBV9 and TRBJ1-1, with TRBD1 as a possible D gene (5 bases). CDR1 and CDR2 from the germline V gene are SGDLS and YYNGEE. This CDR3 is built from 15 residues. Trimming removed 3 bases at V and 0 bases at J, with 12 bases between. The CDR3 region has the DNA TGTGCCAGCAGCGCGATGGCGGGGGTGAACACTGAAGCTTTCTTT. Its protein is CASSAMAGVNTEAFF.

V gene TRBV2 combines with J gene TRBJ1-5; TRBD1 matches 8 bases. Trimming cost V 2 bases and J 0 bases; bases outside gene matches: 21. The CDR3 loop spans 22 amino acids. Germline V CDR1 and CDR2: SNHLY, FYNNEI. Here the CDR3 reads CASSEPFGTPERTGYSNQPQHF. The CDR3, as DNA: TGTGCCAGCAGTGAACCCTTCGGTACCCCCGAGCGGACAGGGTATAGCAATCAGCCCCAGCATTTT.

The chain combines TRBV5-1 with TRBJ1-1, with 8 bases that match TRBD1. The CDR3 spans 15 residues. Germline loops: CDR1 SGHRS, CDR2 YFSETQ. J was trimmed by 4 bases and V by 0 bases; bases with no gene match: 5. CDR3: CASSLASGGTTEAFF. The CDR3 nucleotides are TGCGCCAGCAGCTTGGCCTCAGGGGGCACCACTGAAGCTTTCTTT.

The DNA for the CDR3 is TGTGCCAGCTCGCCCTCGGGGGGCGCCGGCACTGAAGCTTTCTTT. Protein sequence: CASSPSGGAGTEAFF. V usage is TRBV18 and J usage is TRBJ1-1; TRBD1 might be the D (6 bases). The V gene's germline CDR1 is KGHSH and CDR2 LQKENI. The CDR3 covers 15 residues. The V end was cut by 6 bases, the J end by 4 bases, with 18 bases between.

J is TRBJ2-3 and V is TRBV3-1 (or the pseudogene TRBV3-2); D is uncertain. V lost 3 bases to trimming and J lost 3 bases, with 4 bases between them. Per the germline V gene, CDR1 is LGHDT and CDR2 is YNNKEL (reference sequence). This CDR3 is 12 amino acids long. CDR3 bases: TGTGCCAGCAGCCAGCGGACAGATACGCAGTATTTT. Translation gives CASSQRTDTQYF.

The chain couples TRBV15 to TRBJ1-2; 9 nucleotides match TRBD1. Germline assignment: CDR1 LNHNV and CDR2 YYDKDF (reference sequence). The CDR3 is 13 amino acids. After removal of 8 bases from V and 8 bases from J, the junction contained 9 bases not matched to a gene. The chain's CDR3 is CATRGGTGRGYTF. The CDR3 coding sequence is TGTGCCACCCGCGGGGGGACAGGGAGAGGCTACACCTTC. Supplemented by reference TRBV15 and TRBJ1-2, the full variable domain reads DAMVIQNPRYQVTQFGKPVTLSCSQTLNHNVMYWYQQKSSQAPKLLFHYYDKDFNNEADTPDNFQSRRPNTSFCFLDIRSPGLGDTAMYLCATRGGTGRGYTFGSGTRLTVV.

The chain uses TRBV27 and TRBJ2-1, with 9 positions matching TRBD1. The CDR3 extends over 14 amino acids. The germline gives CDR1 MNHEY, CDR2 SMNVEV (reference sequence). The V and J ends lost 5 bases and 5 bases, in that order; junction bases with no gene match: 4. This chain's CDR3 is CASSPRDRDNEQFF. In nucleotides, the CDR3 is TGTGCCAGCAGTCCCAGGGACAGGGACAATGAGCAGTTCTTC.

J is TRBJ1-5 and V is TRBV7-2, with D possibly matching TRBD1 (5 bases). Trimming shortened V by 9 bases and J by 7 bases, and 16 bases separated the two germline ends. CDR1 SGHTA and CDR2 FQGNSA come from the germline V gene. The CDR3 contains 13 residues. The CDR3: CASTSPGGQPQHF. Written as DNA, the CDR3 is TGTGCCAGTACCTCCCCCGGGGGGCAGCCCCAGCATTTT.

The rearrangement links TRBV11-2 to TRBJ2-2; 10 nucleotides agree with TRBD2. J gave up 1 base and V 3 bases, and 2 bases lay outside the gene matches. CDR1 is SGHAT, CDR2 FQNNGV, per germline. The CDR3 contains 16 residues. The CDR3 coding sequence is TGTGCCAGCAGCTTTTTAGCGGGGGGGAACACCGGGGAGCTGTTTTTT. It is translated as CASSFLAGGNTGELFF.

The J gene is TRBJ2-2, the V gene TRBV4-2, with D uncertain. The V end was cut by 0 bases, the J end by 7 bases, with 12 bases between. The CDR3 loop spans 15 amino acids. Looked up from germline, CDR1 is LGHNA and CDR2 is YNFKEQ. The CDR3 DNA is TGTGCCAGCAGCCAAGAGGCGCTAGATATCGGGGAGCTGTTTTTT. Its translation: CASSQEALDIGELFF.

CDR3 DNA: TGTGCCAGCAGCGGACAGGGGACAGATACGCAGTATTTT. Translated: CASSGQGTDTQYF. The chain is built from TRBV2 and TRBJ2-3; 9 bases align to TRBD1. The CDR3 runs 13 residues. V dropped 6 bases and J dropped 3; count of bases not matched to a gene: 1. Germline loops: CDR1 SNHLY, CDR2 FYNNEI.

This rearrangement joins TRBV6-2 or TRBV6-3 to TRBJ2-7, with 7 bases aligning to TRBD2. The V gene end was trimmed by 2 bases and the J gene end by 0 bases; junction bases not matched to a gene: 7. The CDR3 is 16 residues long. The germline V gene encodes CDR1 MNHEY and CDR2 SVGEGT. DNA for the CDR3: TGTGCCAGCAGTTACGCGGCGCGGGGGTTCTCCTACGAGCAGTACTTC. Translating gives CASSYAARGFSYEQYF.

V is TRBV6-5 and J is TRBJ2-7, with D maybe TRBD1 (6 bases). Germline V gene data show CDR1 as MNHEY and CDR2 as SVGAGI. Trimming removed 7 bases from V and 9 bases from J, with 19 bases in between. This CDR3 spans 13 amino acids. The CDR3 sequence: CASTSQGTLVQYF. CDR3 bases: TGTGCCAGCACTTCACAGGGAACGCTAGTGCAGTACTTC.

This clone was counted a single time. The genes are TRBV10-1 and TRBJ2-1, with D tentatively TRBD2 (5 bases). The V end was cut by 2 bases, the J end by 8 bases, with 19 bases between. This CDR3 spans 16 amino acids. Germline values: CDR1 WNHNN, CDR2 SYGVQD (reference sequence). CDR3 loop: CASSERARELYDEQFF. CDR3 DNA: TGCGCCAGCAGTGAGCGAGCGAGGGAGCTATACGATGAGCAGTTCTTC.

This sequence joins TRBV19 and TRBJ1-1; D may be TRBD1 (5 bases). The CDR3 spans 11 residues. Looked up from germline, CDR1 is LNHDA and CDR2 is SQIVND (reference sequence). V dropped 9 bases and J dropped 6 bases, with 11 bases sitting between them. In DNA, the CDR3 is TGTGCCAGCTCAGGGAAGGCTGAAGCTTTCTTT. It encodes CASSGKAEAFF.

The chain combines TRBV6-1 with TRBJ2-7; D is perhaps TRBD1 (5 bases). Trimming removed 2 bases from V and 2 bases from J, with 13 bases in between. The germline V gene has CDR1 MNHNS and CDR2 SASEGT. The CDR3 is 15 amino acids. CDR3 amino acids: CASSEMQQAPYEQYF. Here the CDR3 DNA reads TGTGCCAGCAGTGAAATGCAACAGGCCCCCTACGAGCAGTACTTC.

V and J are TRBV7-9 and TRBJ1-2, with D maybe TRBD1 (5 bases). V shed 5 bases and J shed 3 bases, with 22 bases lying between them. Germline V gene lookup returns CDR1 SEHNR and CDR2 FQNEAQ (reference sequence). CDR3 length equals 17 residues. The CDR3 bases are TGTGCCAGCAGCGGGTCTTCAGAGTCGGGGGGAGACTATGGCTACACCTTC. Its translation is CASSGSSESGGDYGYTF.

This clone occurred many times. The chain combines TRBV2 with TRBJ1-6; tentative D call: TRBD1 (6 bases). Trimming left V 6 bases short and J 9 bases short, with 9 bases between. The CDR3 spans 12 residues. Germline V CDR1 and CDR2: SNHLY, FYNNEI. This CDR3 reads CASRQQGSPLHF. CDR3 coding DNA: TGTGCCAGCAGGCAACAGGGTTCACCCCTCCACTTT.